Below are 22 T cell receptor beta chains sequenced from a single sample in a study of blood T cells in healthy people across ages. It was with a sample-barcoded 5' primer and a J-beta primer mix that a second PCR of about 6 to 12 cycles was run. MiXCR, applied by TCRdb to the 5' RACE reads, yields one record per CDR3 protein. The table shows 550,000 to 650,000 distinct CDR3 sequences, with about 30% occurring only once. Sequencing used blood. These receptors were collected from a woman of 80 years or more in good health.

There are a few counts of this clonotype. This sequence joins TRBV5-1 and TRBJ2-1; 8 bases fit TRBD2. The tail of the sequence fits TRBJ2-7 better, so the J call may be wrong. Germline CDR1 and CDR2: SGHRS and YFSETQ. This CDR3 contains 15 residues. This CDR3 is CASSRGGLSYNEQYF. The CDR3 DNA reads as TGCGCCAGCAGTCGCGGGGGGCTCTCCTACAATGAGCAGTACTTC.

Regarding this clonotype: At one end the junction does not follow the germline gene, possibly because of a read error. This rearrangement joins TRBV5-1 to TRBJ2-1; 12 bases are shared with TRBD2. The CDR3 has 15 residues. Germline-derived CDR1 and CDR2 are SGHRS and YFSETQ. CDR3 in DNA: TGCGCCAGCAGCACGACTAGCGGGGGACTCAATAAGCAGTTCTTC. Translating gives CASSTTSGGLNKQFF.

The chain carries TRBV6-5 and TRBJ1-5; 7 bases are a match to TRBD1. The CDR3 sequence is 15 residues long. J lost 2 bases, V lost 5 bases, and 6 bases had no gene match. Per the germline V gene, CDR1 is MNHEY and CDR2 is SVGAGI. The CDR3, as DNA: TGTGCCAGCAGTAAGACAGGGCATGGCAATCAGCCCCAGCATTTT. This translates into CASSKTGHGNQPQHF.

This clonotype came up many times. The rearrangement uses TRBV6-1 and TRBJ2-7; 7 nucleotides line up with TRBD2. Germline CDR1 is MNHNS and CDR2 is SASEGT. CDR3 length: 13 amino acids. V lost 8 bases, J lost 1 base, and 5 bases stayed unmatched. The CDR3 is CASGASGSYEQYF. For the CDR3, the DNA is TGTGCCAGCGGGGCTAGCGGATCCTACGAGCAGTACTTC.

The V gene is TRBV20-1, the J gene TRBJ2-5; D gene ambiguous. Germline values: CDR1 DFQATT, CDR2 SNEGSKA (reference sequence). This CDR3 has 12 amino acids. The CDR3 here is CRAGGFQETQYF. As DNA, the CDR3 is TGCAGGGCAGGCGGTTTCCAAGAGACCCAGTACTTC.

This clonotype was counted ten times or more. CDR3 region: CSARRRGRGVDYGYTF. In nucleotides, the CDR3 is TGCAGTGCTAGACGTCGGGGTCGGGGTGTGGACTATGGCTACACCTTC. The chain recombines TRBV20-1 with TRBJ1-2; D gene uncertain. The ends were cut back, 2 bases at V and 3 bases at J, with 19 bases in the middle. CDR3 length: 16 residues. Germline V gives CDR1 DFQATT, CDR2 SNEGSKA (reference sequence).

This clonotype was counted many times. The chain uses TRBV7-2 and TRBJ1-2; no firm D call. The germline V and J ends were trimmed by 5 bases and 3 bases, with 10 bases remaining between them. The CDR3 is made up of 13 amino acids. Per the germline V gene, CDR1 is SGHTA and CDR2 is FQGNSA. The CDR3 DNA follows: TGTGCCAGCAGCATCAACCGGGACTATGGCTACACCTTC. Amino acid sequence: CASSINRDYGYTF.

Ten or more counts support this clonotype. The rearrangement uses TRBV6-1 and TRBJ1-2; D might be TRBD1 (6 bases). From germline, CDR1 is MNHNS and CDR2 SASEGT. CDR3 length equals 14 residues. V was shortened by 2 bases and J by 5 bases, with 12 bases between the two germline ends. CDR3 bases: TGTGCCAGCAGTGAATTAACAGGGAATTATGGCTACACCTTC. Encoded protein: CASSELTGNYGYTF.

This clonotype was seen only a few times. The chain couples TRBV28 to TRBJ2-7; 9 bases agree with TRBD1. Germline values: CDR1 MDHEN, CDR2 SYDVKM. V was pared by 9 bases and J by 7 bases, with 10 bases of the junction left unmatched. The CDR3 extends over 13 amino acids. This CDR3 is CASLDRGVYEQYF. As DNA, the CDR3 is TGTGCCAGTCTGGACAGGGGTGTATATGAGCAGTACTTC.

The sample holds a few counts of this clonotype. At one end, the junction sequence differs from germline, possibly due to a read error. CDR3 nucleotide sequence: TGCGTCAGCAGCCAGATCGGGGGCAGGGGGCGCCCCTATGGCTACACCTTC. Protein sequence: CVSSQIGGRGRPYGYTF. This chain joins TRBV4-1 and TRBJ1-2, with 8 bases that match TRBD1. CDR1 and CDR2 (germline): MGHRA, YSYEKL. This CDR3 spans 17 amino acids.

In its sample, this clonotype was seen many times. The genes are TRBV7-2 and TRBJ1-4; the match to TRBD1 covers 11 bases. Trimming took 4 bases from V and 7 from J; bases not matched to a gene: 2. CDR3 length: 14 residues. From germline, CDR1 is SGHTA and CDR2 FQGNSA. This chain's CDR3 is CASSWTGGSEKLFF. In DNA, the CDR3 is TGTGCCAGCAGCTGGACAGGGGGCTCTGAAAAACTGTTTTTT.

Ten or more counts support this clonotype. CDR3 protein: CASSKKGTESYEQYF. The CDR3 DNA follows: TGTGCCAGCAGCAAAAAGGGGACAGAGTCCTACGAGCAGTACTTC. The chain has TRBV21-1 and TRBJ2-7; TRBD1, as called in the table, went unchecked against the DNA. TRBV21-1 is classified as a pseudogene. The CDR3 covers 15 residues.

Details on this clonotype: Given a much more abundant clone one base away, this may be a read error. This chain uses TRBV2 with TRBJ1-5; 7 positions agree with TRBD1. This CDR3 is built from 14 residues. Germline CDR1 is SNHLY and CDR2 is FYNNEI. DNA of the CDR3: TGTGCCAGCAGTGAGAGGACAGGACCCCAGCCCCTGCATTTT. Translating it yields CASSERTGPQPLHF.

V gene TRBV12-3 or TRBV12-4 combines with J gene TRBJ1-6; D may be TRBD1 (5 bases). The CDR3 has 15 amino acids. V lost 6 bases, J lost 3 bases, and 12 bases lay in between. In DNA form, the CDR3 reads TGTGCCAGCAGCTCAGGGAAAAACTATAATTCACCCCTCCACTTT. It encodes CASSSGKNYNSPLHF.

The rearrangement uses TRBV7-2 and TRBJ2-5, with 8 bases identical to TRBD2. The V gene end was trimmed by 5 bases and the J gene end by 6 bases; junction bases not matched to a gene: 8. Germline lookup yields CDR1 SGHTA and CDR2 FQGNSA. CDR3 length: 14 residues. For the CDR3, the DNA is TGTGCCAGCAGCCCCGGACTAGCTGGGAAGACCCAGTACTTC. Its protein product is CASSPGLAGKTQYF.

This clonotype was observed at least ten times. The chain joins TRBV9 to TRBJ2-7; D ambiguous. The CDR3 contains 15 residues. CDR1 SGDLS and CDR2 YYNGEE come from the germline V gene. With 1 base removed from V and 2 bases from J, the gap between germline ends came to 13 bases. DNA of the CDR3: TGTGCCAGCAGCGTACAGATTGGAGATACCTACGAGCAGTACTTC. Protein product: CASSVQIGDTYEQYF.

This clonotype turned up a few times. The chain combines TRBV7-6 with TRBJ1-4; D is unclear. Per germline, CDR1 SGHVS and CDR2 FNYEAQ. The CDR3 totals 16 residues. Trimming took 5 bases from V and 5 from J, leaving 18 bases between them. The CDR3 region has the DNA TGTGCCAGCAGCCCCATAACCCTGGCCGGGAATGAAAAACTGTTTTTT. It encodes CASSPITLAGNEKLFF.

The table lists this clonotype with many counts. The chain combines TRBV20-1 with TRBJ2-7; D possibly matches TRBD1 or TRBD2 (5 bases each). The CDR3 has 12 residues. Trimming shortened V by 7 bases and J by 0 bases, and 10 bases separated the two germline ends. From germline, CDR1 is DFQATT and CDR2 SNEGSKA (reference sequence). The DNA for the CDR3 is TGCAGTGGGCGAGGGGCCTCCTACGAGCAGTACTTC. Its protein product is CSGRGASYEQYF.

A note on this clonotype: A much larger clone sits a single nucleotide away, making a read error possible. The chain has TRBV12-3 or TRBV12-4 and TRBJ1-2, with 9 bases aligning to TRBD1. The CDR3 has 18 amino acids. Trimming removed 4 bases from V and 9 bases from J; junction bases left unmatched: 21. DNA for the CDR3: TGTGCCAGCAGTTCGAGGCCGATGGGGACAGGGAACCGTCCTAGCTACACCTTC. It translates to CASSSRPMGTGNRPSYTF.

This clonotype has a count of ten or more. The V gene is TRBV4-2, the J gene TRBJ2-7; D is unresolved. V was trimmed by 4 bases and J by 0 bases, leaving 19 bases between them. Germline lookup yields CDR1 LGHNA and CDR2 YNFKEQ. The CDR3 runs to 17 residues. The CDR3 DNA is TGTGCCAGCAGCCGCATTATCGGCAGGCGGAGCTCCTACGAGCAGTACTTC. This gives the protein CASSRIIGRRSSYEQYF.

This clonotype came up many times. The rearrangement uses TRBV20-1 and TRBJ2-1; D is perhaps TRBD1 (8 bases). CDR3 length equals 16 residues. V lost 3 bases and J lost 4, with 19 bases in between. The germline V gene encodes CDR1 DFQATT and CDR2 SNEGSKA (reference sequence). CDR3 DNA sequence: TGCAGTGCTAGCCCAGGGGGCGGGGGTTTTTACAATGAGCAGTTCTTC. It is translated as CSASPGGGGFYNEQFF.

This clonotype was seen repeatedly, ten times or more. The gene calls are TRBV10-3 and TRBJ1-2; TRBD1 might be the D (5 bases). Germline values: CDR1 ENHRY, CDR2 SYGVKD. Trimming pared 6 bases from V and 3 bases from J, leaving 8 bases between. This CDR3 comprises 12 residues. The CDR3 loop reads CAIRGTDYGYTF. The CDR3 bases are TGTGCCATCAGGGGGACGGACTATGGCTACACCTTC.